Following are 27 T cell receptor beta chains from one sample sequenced in a study of graft-versus-host responses after intestinal transplantation. Sequencing was performed with immunoSEQ multiplex PCR; in TCRdb, only in-frame clones are kept and a portion is missing. The sample yields approximately 20,000 clones, roughly 86% seen once. The sequencing here drew on bone marrow, taken approximately 120 days after transplant. These receptors were taken from a human patient who received an intestinal transplant, so some T cells may come from the graft donor.

As DNA, the CDR3 is TGCGCCAGCAGCCCGATGGGACAGTCAAGCTCTGGAAACACCATATATTTT. Residues: CASSPMGQSSSGNTIYF. V and J are TRBV5-1 and TRBJ1-3; 7 bases are shared with TRBD1. The CDR3 has 17 residues. Germline trimming cut 4 bases from V and 0 bases from J; bases unmatched to any gene: 10. CDR1 is SGHRS, CDR2 YFSETQ, per germline.

The rearrangement joins TRBV6-6 to TRBJ2-7, with TRBD2 matching 7 bases. The V gene's germline CDR1 is MNHNY and CDR2 SVGAGI (reference sequence). The CDR3 consists of 15 residues. With 4 bases clipped from V and 3 bases from J, the junction kept 9 bases outside the gene matches. The chain's CDR3 is CASSSLTGGNYEQYF. CDR3 bases: TGTGCCAGCAGTTCGCTTACGGGAGGCAACTACGAGCAGTACTTC.

V is TRBV9 and J is TRBJ2-7, with 7 bases aligning to TRBD2. The CDR3 consists of 16 residues. Germline V gene lookup returns CDR1 SGDLS and CDR2 YYNGEE. The junction had 10 bases not matched to a gene; V was cut back by 2 bases and J by 2 bases. The CDR3 reads CASSVSGTIPPYEQYF. The CDR3 coding sequence is TGTGCCAGCAGCGTCTCCGGGACTATTCCCCCCTACGAGCAGTACTTC. Complete variable domain (other parts from reference TRBV9 and TRBJ2-7): DSGVTQTPKHLITATGQRVTLRCSPRSGDLSVYWYQQSLDQGLQFLIQYYNGEERAKGNILERFSAQQFPDLHSELNLSSLELGDSALYFCASSVSGTIPPYEQYFGPGTRLTVT.

The rearrangement uses TRBV6-1 and TRBJ1-1; D gene unclear. The CDR3 length is 13 residues. Germline CDR1 reads MNHNS; CDR2 reads SASEGT. Trimming pared 5 bases from V and 10 bases from J, leaving 17 bases between. The CDR3 DNA follows: TGTGCCAGCAGTTTCGACGGGTCCCGCTCAGCTTTCTTT. Residues: CASSFDGSRSAFF.

The chain combines TRBV6-6 with TRBJ2-7; 10 bases agree with TRBD1. Germline V gene lookup returns CDR1 MNHNY and CDR2 SVGAGI (reference sequence). This CDR3 has 16 residues. The ends lost 7 bases at V and 3 bases at J; junction bases unmatched: 12. The DNA of the CDR3 is TGTGCCAGCAAACGACAGGGGGCGTCCCACTTCTACGAGCAGTACTTC. It yields the protein CASKRQGASHFYEQYF.

V and J are TRBV5-1 and TRBJ2-3; D is possibly TRBD1 (5 bases). The CDR3 runs to 13 residues. Trimming left V 5 bases short and J 4 bases short, with 11 bases between. Germline CDR1 reads SGHRS; CDR2 reads YFSETQ. The CDR3 reads CASRKGNADTQYF. CDR3 DNA: TGCGCCAGCAGGAAGGGGAATGCAGATACGCAGTATTTT. Complete variable domain (other parts from reference TRBV5-1 and TRBJ2-3): KAGVTQTPRYLIKTRGQQVTLSCSPISGHRSVSWYQQTPGQGLQFLFEYFSETQRNKGNFPGRFSGRQFSNSRSEMNVSTLELGDSALYLCASRKGNADTQYFGPGTRLTVL.

The V gene is TRBV6-5, the J gene TRBJ2-5; D unclear. The J call may be faulty, since TRBJ2-7 better matches the DNA end. The CDR3 contains 15 residues. Germline V gives CDR1 MNHEY, CDR2 SVGAGI. CDR3 DNA: TGTGCCAGCAGCCAGGACGCTCTATCGTCCTACGAGCAGTACTTC. Amino acids: CASSQDALSSYEQYF.

The chain carries TRBV4-2 and TRBJ2-7; 8 nucleotides align to TRBD2. The CDR3 runs 16 residues. The germline CDR1 and CDR2 sequences are LGHNA and YNFKEQ. Unmatched junction bases numbered 9, after V lost 0 bases and J lost 5 bases. In nucleotides, the CDR3 is TGTGCCAGCAGCCAAGAGGCCAGCGGGAGTCCCCACGAGCAGTACTTC. Translating it yields CASSQEASGSPHEQYF.

V and J are TRBV14 and TRBJ1-2; 7 nucleotides agree with TRBD1. The junction had 10 bases not matched to a gene; V was cut back by 1 base and J by 8 bases. Germline CDR1 and CDR2: SGHDN and FVKESK. The CDR3 extends over 15 amino acids. The CDR3 loop is CASSQAQRGGAGYTF. The CDR3 DNA is TGTGCCAGCAGCCAAGCCCAACGAGGGGGCGCAGGCTACACCTTC.

This chain uses TRBV28 with TRBJ1-4; 7 bases map to TRBD1. V shed 6 bases and J 5 bases; nucleotides not matched to a gene: 9. This CDR3 spans 15 amino acids. Germline loops: CDR1 MDHEN, CDR2 SYDVKM. The CDR3: CASSLLDRRNEKLFF. The CDR3 nucleotides read TGTGCCAGCAGCCTCTTGGACAGGCGAAATGAAAAACTGTTTTTT. The variable domain in full, completed from reference TRBV28 and TRBJ1-4, reads DVKVTQSSRYLVKRTGEKVFLECVQDMDHENMFWYRQDPGLGLRLIYFSYDVKMKEKGDIPEGYSVSREKKERFSLILESASTNQTSMYLCASSLLDRRNEKLFFGSGTQLSVL.

The J gene is TRBJ1-1, the V gene TRBV4-1; perhaps TRBD1 as D (5 bases). Germline CDR1 is MGHRA and CDR2 is YSYEKL. The V gene lost 5 bases and the J gene lost 6 bases, with 22 bases spanning the gap. The CDR3 has 16 amino acids. CDR3 nucleotide sequence: TGCGCCAGCAGCTCGGGGGGTAGGGGCAGTCTGTCTGAAGCTTTCTTT. This gives the protein CASSSGGRGSLSEAFF.

The V and J genes are TRBV6-1 and TRBJ2-7; TRBD2 aligns across 9 bases. The CDR3 is made up of 15 amino acids. J was trimmed by 2 bases and V by 4 bases; bases with no gene match: 6. Germline CDR1 and CDR2: MNHNS and SASEGT. CDR3 sequence reads: CASSVLAGDPYEQYF. The CDR3 DNA follows: TGTGCCAGCAGTGTTTTAGCGGGAGATCCCTACGAGCAGTACTTC.

The genes are TRBV9 and TRBJ2-7, with 8 bases identical to TRBD1. The CDR3 totals 15 residues. CDR1 and CDR2 from the germline V gene are SGDLS and YYNGEE. V dropped 3 bases and J dropped 3; count of bases not matched to a gene: 8. CDR3 in amino acids: CASSASPGGFYEQYF. The CDR3 region has the DNA TGTGCCAGCAGCGCCTCCCCAGGGGGCTTCTACGAGCAGTACTTC.

This clone occurred once. This chain uses TRBV2 with TRBJ2-7; 8 bases match TRBD1. Germline V gives CDR1 SNHLY, CDR2 FYNNEI. Unmatched junction bases numbered 3, after V lost 8 bases and J lost 0 bases. This CDR3 comprises 13 residues. The CDR3 coding sequence is TGTGCCAGCCTCGGACAGGGCTCCTACGAGCAGTACTTC. It is translated as CASLGQGSYEQYF. Filled out from reference TRBV2 and TRBJ2-7, the complete variable domain reads EPEVTQTPSHQVTQMGQEVILRCVPISNHLYFYWYRQILGQKVEFLVSFYNNEISEKSEIFDDQFSVERPDGSNFTLKIRSTKLEDSAMYFCASLGQGSYEQYFGPGTRLTVT.

This chain connects TRBV19 to TRBJ1-4; D unresolved. V was cut by 4 bases and J by 5 bases, with 11 bases left in between. This CDR3 has 14 amino acids. Germline CDR1 and CDR2: LNHDA and SQIVND (reference sequence). Written as DNA, the CDR3 is TGTGCCAGTAGTACTCCGCGAATAAATGAAAAACTGTTTTTT. This encodes CASSTPRINEKLFF.

The chain carries TRBV7-3 and TRBJ2-5, with 8 bases matching TRBD2. CDR1 is SGHTA, CDR2 FQGTGA, per germline. The V segment lost 5 bases and the J segment 1 base; nucleotides outside the gene matches: 6. CDR3 length: 15 residues. CDR3: CASSPSAGAQETQYF. The CDR3 nucleotides read TGTGCCAGCAGCCCATCAGCGGGAGCCCAAGAGACCCAGTACTTC.

The V call is TRBV10-1, the J call TRBJ2-3, with unresolved D. This CDR3 has 14 residues. Germline lookup yields CDR1 WNHNN and CDR2 SYGVQD (reference sequence). V dropped 6 bases and J dropped 6 bases, with 16 bases sitting between them. As DNA, the CDR3 is TGCGCCAGCAGCCCCAGAATAACTCGGGATACGCAGTATTTT. It translates to CASSPRITRDTQYF.

The chain combines TRBV28 with TRBJ1-5; perhaps TRBD1 as D (5 bases). CDR3 length equals 17 residues. Trimming stripped 6 bases from V and 0 bases from J, with 18 bases between. From germline, CDR1 is MDHEN and CDR2 SYDVKM. The chain's CDR3 is CASRSIRTPYSNQPQHF. The CDR3 DNA follows: TGTGCCAGCAGATCCATACGGACACCTTATAGCAATCAGCCCCAGCATTTT.

This clone was found a few times. The chain joins TRBV19 to TRBJ2-7; D is possibly TRBD1 (6 bases). The V and J ends lost 5 bases and 6 bases respectively, with 11 bases between them. Germline CDR1 LNHDA, CDR2 SQIVND (reference sequence). CDR3 length: 12 amino acids. The CDR3 reads CASSPNRVEQYF. CDR3 sequence (DNA): TGTGCCAGTAGTCCAAACAGGGTCGAGCAGTACTTC.

About this clone: Compared with germline, one end of the junction differs, possibly owing to a read error. The J gene is TRBJ2-1, the V gene TRBV6-5, with 7 nucleotides matching TRBD2. Germline values: CDR1 MNHEY, CDR2 SVGAGI. CDR3 length equals 15 residues. The CDR3 loop reads CARSFMGSGGNEQFF. DNA of the CDR3: TGTGCCCGCAGTTTCATGGGGTCGGGGGGCAATGAGCAGTTCTTC.

The chain is built from TRBV19 and TRBJ2-7; perhaps TRBD2 as D (6 bases). The germline V gene encodes CDR1 LNHDA and CDR2 SQIVND (reference sequence). The CDR3 is made up of 14 amino acids. V lost 10 bases, J lost 3 bases, and 19 bases lay in between. The CDR3 DNA sequence: TGTGCCACCACAGCAGGTAGCGGAAACTACGAGCAGTACTTC. Translation: CATTAGSGNYEQYF.

This clone was detected only once. The CDR3 DNA sequence: TGCAGCGTTGGGTCGGCAGATCAGCCCCAGCATTTT. It translates to CSVGSADQPQHF. The chain recombines TRBV29-1 with TRBJ1-5; D ambiguous. Deletions cut 4 bases from V and 5 bases from J, with 9 bases between. CDR1 SQVTM and CDR2 ANQGSEA come from the germline V gene. CDR3 size: 12 residues.

This clone was detected only once. This chain uses TRBV18 with TRBJ1-2; possibly TRBD1 for D (6 bases). Germline V gene lookup returns CDR1 KGHSH and CDR2 LQKENI. The V end lost 2 bases, the J end lost 5 bases, and 9 bases lay between the germline ends. CDR3 length: 13 amino acids. CDR3 amino acids: CASSPDQGYGYTF. In nucleotides, the CDR3 is TGTGCCAGCTCACCAGACCAGGGGTATGGCTACACCTTC.

This clone was picked up one time. V usage is TRBV9 and J usage is TRBJ1-2, with a weak D call TRBD1 (5 bases). Trimming removed 4 bases at V and 2 bases at J, with 18 bases between. This CDR3 contains 16 residues. The V gene's germline CDR1 is SGDLS and CDR2 YYNGEE. CDR3 residues: CASSTFRQGANYGYTF. DNA for the CDR3: TGTGCCAGCAGCACCTTCCGGCAGGGAGCGAACTATGGCTACACCTTC.

CDR3 nucleotide sequence: TGTGCCAGCAGTTTGGGGTTACGCTCTAAACAAAGTCGGGCCAACGTCCTGACTTTC. This codes for CASSLGLRSKQSRANVLTF. The chain joins TRBV6-8 to TRBJ2-6; D remains ambiguous. Between the trimmed V and J ends, which lost 4 bases and 5 bases, there was a span of 24 bases. The CDR3 loop spans 19 amino acids. The germline V gene encodes CDR1 MNHGY and CDR2 SAAAGT.

This chain joins TRBV10-3 and TRBJ2-7; a weak D match, TRBD1 (6 bases). This CDR3 spans 13 amino acids. The germline CDR1 and CDR2 sequences are ENHRY and SYGVKD. Trimming pared 0 bases from V and 5 bases from J, leaving 8 bases between. The CDR3 sequence is CAISESRQDEQYF. CDR3 nucleotide sequence: TGTGCCATCAGTGAGTCAAGACAGGACGAGCAGTACTTC.

The chain recombines TRBV6-5 with TRBJ2-7; TRBD2 matches 12 bases. The V gene end was trimmed by 8 bases and the J gene end by 5 bases; junction bases not matched to a gene: 10. The CDR3 loop spans 15 amino acids. The germline CDR1 and CDR2 sequences are MNHEY and SVGAGI. This chain's CDR3 is CASETSGSSPHEQYF. Here the CDR3 DNA reads TGTGCCAGCGAGACTAGCGGGAGCTCTCCCCACGAGCAGTACTTC.